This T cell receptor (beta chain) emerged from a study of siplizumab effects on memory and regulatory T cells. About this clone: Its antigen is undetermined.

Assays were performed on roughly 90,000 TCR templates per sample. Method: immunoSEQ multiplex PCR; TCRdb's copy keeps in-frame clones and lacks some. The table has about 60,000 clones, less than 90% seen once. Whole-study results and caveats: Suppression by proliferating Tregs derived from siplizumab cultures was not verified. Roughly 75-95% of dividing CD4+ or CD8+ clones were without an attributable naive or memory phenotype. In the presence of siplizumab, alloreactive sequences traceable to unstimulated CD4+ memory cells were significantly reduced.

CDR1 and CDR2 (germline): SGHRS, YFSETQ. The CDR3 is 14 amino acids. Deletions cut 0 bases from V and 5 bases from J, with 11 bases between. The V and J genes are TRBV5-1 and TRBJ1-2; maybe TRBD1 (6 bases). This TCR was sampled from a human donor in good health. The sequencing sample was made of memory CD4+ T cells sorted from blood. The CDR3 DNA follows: TGCGCCAGCAGCTTGGTCAGGGGTGAATATGGCTACACCTTC. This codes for CASSLVRGEYGYTF.